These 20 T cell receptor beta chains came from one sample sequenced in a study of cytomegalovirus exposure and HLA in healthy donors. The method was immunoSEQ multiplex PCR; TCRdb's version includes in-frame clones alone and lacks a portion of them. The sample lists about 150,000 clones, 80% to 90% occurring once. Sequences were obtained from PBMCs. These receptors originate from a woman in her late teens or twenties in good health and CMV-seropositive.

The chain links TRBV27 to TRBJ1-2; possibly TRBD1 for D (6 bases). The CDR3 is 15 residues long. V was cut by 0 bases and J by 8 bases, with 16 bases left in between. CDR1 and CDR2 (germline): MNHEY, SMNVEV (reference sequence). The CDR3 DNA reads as TGTGCCAGCAGTTTATCGGGACAACCCGTGGGGGGCTACACCTTC. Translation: CASSLSGQPVGGYTF.

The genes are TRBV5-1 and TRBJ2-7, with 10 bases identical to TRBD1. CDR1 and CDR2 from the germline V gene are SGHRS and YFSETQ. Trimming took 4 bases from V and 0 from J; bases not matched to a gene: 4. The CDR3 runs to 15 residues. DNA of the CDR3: TGCGCCAGCAGCCCGGGACAGGGGATCTCCTACGAGCAGTACTTC. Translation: CASSPGQGISYEQYF.

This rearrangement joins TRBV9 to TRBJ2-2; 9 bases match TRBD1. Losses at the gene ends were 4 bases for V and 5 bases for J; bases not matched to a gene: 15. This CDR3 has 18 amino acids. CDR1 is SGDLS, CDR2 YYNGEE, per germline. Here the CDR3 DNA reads TGTGCCAGCAGCTCGACCCGGGACAGGGTTCCGGCAACCGGGGAGCTGTTTTTT. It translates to CASSSTRDRVPATGELFF. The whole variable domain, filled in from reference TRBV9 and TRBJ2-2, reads DSGVTQTPKHLITATGQRVTLRCSPRSGDLSVYWYQQSLDQGLQFLIQYYNGEERAKGNILERFSAQQFPDLHSELNLSSLELGDSALYFCASSSTRDRVPATGELFFGEGSRLTVL.

The CDR3 bases are TGTGCCAGCCCGTCGGGGGGCACAGATACGCAGTATTTT. Protein sequence: CASPSGGTDTQYF. The rearrangement joins TRBV6-1 to TRBJ2-3; D perhaps matches TRBD2 (6 bases). Germline CDR1 and CDR2: MNHNS and SASEGT. The CDR3 is made up of 13 amino acids. V lost 8 bases to trimming and J lost 1 base, with 10 bases between them.

CDR3 protein: CAWGDRTGPQHF. CDR3 DNA: TGTGCCTGGGGGGACAGGACGGGTCCCCAGCATTTT. The chain links TRBV30 to TRBJ1-5; 8 bases fit TRBD1. The V gene end was trimmed by 5 bases and the J gene end by 10 bases; junction bases not matched to a gene: 7. The germline V gene has CDR1 GTSNPN and CDR2 SVGIG (reference sequence). The CDR3 spans 12 residues.

For the CDR3, the DNA is TGTGCCATTACTACCACGGACAGTGAAGCTTTCTTT. Translated, it gives CAITTTDSEAFF. The V and J genes are TRBV10-3 and TRBJ1-1, with D perhaps TRBD1 (6 bases). V lost 9 bases, J lost 7 bases, and 15 bases lay in between. The CDR3 contains 12 residues. Germline CDR1 reads ENHRY; CDR2 reads SYGVKD.

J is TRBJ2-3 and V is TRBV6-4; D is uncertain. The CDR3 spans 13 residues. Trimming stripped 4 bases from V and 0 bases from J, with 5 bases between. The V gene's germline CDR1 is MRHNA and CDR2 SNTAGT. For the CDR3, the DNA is TGTGCCAGCAGTGTTTCGAGCACAGATACGCAGTATTTT. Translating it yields CASSVSSTDTQYF.

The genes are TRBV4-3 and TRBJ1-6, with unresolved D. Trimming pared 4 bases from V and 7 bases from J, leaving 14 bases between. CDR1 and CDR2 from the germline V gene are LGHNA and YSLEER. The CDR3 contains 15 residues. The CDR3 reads CASSLSRGGNSPLHF. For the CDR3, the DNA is TGCGCCAGCAGCCTTTCCCGGGGTGGGAATTCACCCCTCCACTTT.

CDR3 coding DNA: TGTGCCAGCAGTTCTCTAGCGCTCAACTCCTACGAGCAGTACTTC. Protein sequence: CASSSLALNSYEQYF. The chain has TRBV27 and TRBJ2-7, with a weak D call TRBD2 (6 bases). From germline, CDR1 is MNHEY and CDR2 SMNVEV (reference sequence). The CDR3 length is 15 residues. V lost 4 bases and J 0 bases, leaving 13 bases between the germline ends.

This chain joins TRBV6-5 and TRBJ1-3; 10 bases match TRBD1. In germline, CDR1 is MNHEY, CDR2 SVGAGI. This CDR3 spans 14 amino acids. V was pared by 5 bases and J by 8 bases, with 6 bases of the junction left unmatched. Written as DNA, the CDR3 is TGTGCCAGCAGTGACCGGGACAGGGGAGACACCATATATTTT. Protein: CASSDRDRGDTIYF.

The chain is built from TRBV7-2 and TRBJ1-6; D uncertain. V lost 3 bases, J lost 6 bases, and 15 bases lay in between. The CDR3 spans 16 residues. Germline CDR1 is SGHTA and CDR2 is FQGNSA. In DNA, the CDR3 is TGTGCCAGCAGCTTGGCCCCGGGGATGGGTAATTCACCCCTCCACTTT. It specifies CASSLAPGMGNSPLHF.

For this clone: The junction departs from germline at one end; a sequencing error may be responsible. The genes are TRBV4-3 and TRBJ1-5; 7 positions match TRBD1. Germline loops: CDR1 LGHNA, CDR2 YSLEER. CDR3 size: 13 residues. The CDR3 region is CASSQDRYHPQHF. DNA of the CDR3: TGCGCCAGCAGCCAGGACAGGTATCACCCCCAGCATTTT.

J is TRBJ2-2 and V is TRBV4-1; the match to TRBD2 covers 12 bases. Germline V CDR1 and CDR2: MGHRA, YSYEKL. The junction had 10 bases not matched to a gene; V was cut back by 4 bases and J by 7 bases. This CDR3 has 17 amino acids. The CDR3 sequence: CASSPHLAGGPDGELFF. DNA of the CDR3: TGCGCCAGCAGCCCGCACCTAGCGGGGGGGCCGGACGGGGAGCTGTTTTTT.

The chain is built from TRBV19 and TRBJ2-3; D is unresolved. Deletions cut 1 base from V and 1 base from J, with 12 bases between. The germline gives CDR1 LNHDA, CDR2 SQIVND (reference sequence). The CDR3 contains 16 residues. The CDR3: CASSIVGYKGTDTQYF. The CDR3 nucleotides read TGTGCCAGTAGTATAGTGGGCTATAAGGGCACAGATACGCAGTATTTT.

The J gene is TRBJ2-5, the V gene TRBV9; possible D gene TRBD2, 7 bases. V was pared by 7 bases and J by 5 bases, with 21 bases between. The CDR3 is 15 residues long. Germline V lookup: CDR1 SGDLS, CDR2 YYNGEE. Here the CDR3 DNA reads TGTGCCAGCGGGAGGGGGGGGCTCCTTGTTGAGACCCAGTACTTC. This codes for CASGRGGLLVETQYF.

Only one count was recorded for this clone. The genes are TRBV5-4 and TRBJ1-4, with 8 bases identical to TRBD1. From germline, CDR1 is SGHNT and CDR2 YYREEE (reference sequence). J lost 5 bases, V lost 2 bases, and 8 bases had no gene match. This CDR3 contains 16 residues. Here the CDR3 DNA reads TGTGCCAGCAGCTTCGGTCGCAGGGGGCAGAATGAAAAACTGTTTTTT. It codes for CASSFGRRGQNEKLFF.

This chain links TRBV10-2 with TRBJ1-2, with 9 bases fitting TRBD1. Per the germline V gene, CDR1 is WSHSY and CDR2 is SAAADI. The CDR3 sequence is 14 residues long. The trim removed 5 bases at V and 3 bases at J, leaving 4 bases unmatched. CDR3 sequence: CASSWDREDYGYTF. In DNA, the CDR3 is TGCGCCAGCAGTTGGGACAGGGAGGACTATGGCTACACCTTC.

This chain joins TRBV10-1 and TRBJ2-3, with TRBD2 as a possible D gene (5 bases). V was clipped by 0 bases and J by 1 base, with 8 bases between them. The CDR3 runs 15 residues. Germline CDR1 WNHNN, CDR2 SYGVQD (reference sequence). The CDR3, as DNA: TGCGCCAGCAGTGAGTCATTGCGGGGCACAGATACGCAGTATTTT. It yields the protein CASSESLRGTDTQYF.

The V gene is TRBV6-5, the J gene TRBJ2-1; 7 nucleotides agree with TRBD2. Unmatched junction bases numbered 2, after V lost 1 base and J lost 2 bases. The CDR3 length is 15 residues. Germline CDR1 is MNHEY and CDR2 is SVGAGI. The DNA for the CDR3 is TGTGCCAGCAGTTACTTCCGGGGGGCCTACAATGAGCAGTTCTTC. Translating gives CASSYFRGAYNEQFF.

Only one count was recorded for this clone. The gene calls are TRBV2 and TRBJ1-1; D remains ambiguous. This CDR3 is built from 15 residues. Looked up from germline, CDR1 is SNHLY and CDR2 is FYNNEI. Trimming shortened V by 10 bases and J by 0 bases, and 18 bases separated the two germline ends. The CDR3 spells CATGSGFSMNTEAFF. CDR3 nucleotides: TGTGCCACCGGGTCGGGGTTTTCGATGAACACTGAAGCTTTCTTT.